What follows are 19 T cell receptor beta chains derived from one specimen sequenced in a study of beta chain features in type 1 diabetes. The study's findings and limits: Type 1 diabetes patients had TCRB CDR3s that were shorter (moderately but significantly so) in all four CD4+ subsets.

Expressed TCRB transcripts were sequenced because the isolated RNA had all been reverse transcribed beforehand. Sequencing was performed with immunoSEQ multiplex PCR; in TCRdb, only in-frame clones are kept and a portion is missing. The table records 300,000 to 400,000 clones, around an eighth of them present only once. No cognate antigen is known for these TCRs. The specimen was naive CD4+ T cells from blood. These receptors came from a woman younger than 35 with type 1 diabetes.

The chain combines TRBV6-6 with TRBJ1-2; D possibly corresponds to TRBD1 (5 bases). Germline V CDR1 and CDR2: MNHNY, SVGAGI (reference sequence). The length of the CDR3 is 13 residues. V dropped 5 bases and J dropped 9 bases, with 16 bases sitting between them. The CDR3, as DNA: TGTGCCAGCAGTGCACTCCGGGGGGTCCGCTACACCTTC. Translation gives CASSALRGVRYTF.

A few counts support this clone. The chain recombines TRBV7-8 with TRBJ2-3; 10 positions agree with TRBD2. The CDR3 spans 17 residues. Germline values: CDR1 SGHVS, CDR2 FQNEAQ. Trimming took 2 bases from V and 5 from J; bases not matched to a gene: 10. CDR3 loop: CASSLRGGGLAVDTQYF. In DNA form, the CDR3 reads TGTGCCAGCAGCTTACGCGGGGGTGGACTAGCGGTAGATACGCAGTATTTT.

In this sample, this clone turned up a few times. This chain links TRBV11-2 with TRBJ2-2; TRBD2 matches at 7 bases. The CDR3 has 14 residues. The germline V gene has CDR1 SGHAT and CDR2 FQNNGV. The junction had 6 bases not matched to a gene; V was cut back by 6 bases and J by 5 bases. CDR3 nucleotide sequence: TGTGCCAGCAGTCTTAGCGGGCGAACCGGGGAGCTGTTTTTT. Its translation is CASSLSGRTGELFF.

There are a few counts of this clone. V is TRBV5-4 and J is TRBJ2-7; TRBD2 is a possible D gene (6 bases). Trimming left V 2 bases short and J 5 bases short, with 17 bases between. CDR1 is SGHNT, CDR2 YYREEE, per germline (reference sequence). The CDR3 covers 15 residues. The CDR3 DNA is TGTGCCAGCAGCTTTAGCGGCCCCACCCGAGACGAGCAGTACTTC. It translates to CASSFSGPTRDEQYF.

This rearrangement joins TRBV5-1 to TRBJ1-5; D is unresolved. The CDR3 is made up of 15 amino acids. The germline V gene encodes CDR1 SGHRS and CDR2 YFSETQ. Trimming pared 0 bases from V and 5 bases from J, leaving 12 bases between. DNA for the CDR3: TGCGCCAGCAGCTTGGAAGGGCACGGGGATCAGCCCCAGCATTTT. This gives the protein CASSLEGHGDQPQHF.

This clone has only a few counts. The gene calls are TRBV19 and TRBJ2-1; 12 bases fit TRBD2. With 6 bases clipped from V and 2 bases from J, the junction kept 5 bases outside the gene matches. This CDR3 contains 16 residues. Germline CDR1 and CDR2: LNHDA and SQIVND (reference sequence). Here the CDR3 reads CASRTGLAGPYNEQFF. The CDR3 DNA reads as TGTGCCAGTAGGACCGGACTAGCGGGACCCTACAATGAGCAGTTCTTC.

This clone was counted between two and nine times. The chain is built from TRBV30 and TRBJ2-3, with TRBD2 as a possible D gene (6 bases). The CDR3 totals 13 residues. CDR1 and CDR2 from the germline V gene are GTSNPN and SVGIG (reference sequence). Trimming took off 7 bases at V and 3 bases at J, with 14 bases between the two ends. CDR3 in DNA: TGTGCCTTGGCCGTCGGGACTACAGATACGCAGTATTTT. It specifies CALAVGTTDTQYF. Full variable domain (outside the CDR3, taken from reference TRBV30 and TRBJ2-3): SQTIHQWPATLVQPVGSPLSLECTVEGTSNPNLYWYRQAAGRGLQLLFYSVGIGQISSEVPQNLSASRPQDRQFILSSKKLLLSDSGFYLCALAVGTTDTQYFGPGTRLTVL.

This chain connects TRBV12-5 to TRBJ2-1; D gene ambiguous. V was shortened by 2 bases and J by 2 bases, with 13 bases between the two germline ends. Germline V gives CDR1 LGHNT, CDR2 FRNRAP. This CDR3 region has 16 residues. The CDR3 is CASGLPHYITYNEQFF. CDR3 in DNA: TGTGCTAGTGGTTTGCCTCACTACATAACCTACAATGAGCAGTTCTTC.

The chain carries TRBV18 and TRBJ2-1; 11 nucleotides align to TRBD2. Germline CDR1 KGHSH, CDR2 LQKENI. The V and J ends lost 0 bases and 7 bases, in that order; junction bases with no gene match: 8. The CDR3 runs 17 residues. The CDR3 sequence is CASSPPSLAGGSNEQFF. In nucleotides, the CDR3 is TGTGCCAGCTCACCACCGAGTCTAGCGGGAGGATCAAATGAGCAGTTCTTC.

The sample holds a few counts of this clone. CDR3 bases: TGTGCCAGTAGTACCCCGGGACTAGCGCTTGTTGAGCAGTTCTTC. Its protein is CASSTPGLALVEQFF. This chain links TRBV19 with TRBJ2-1, with 10 bases fitting TRBD2. The CDR3 runs to 15 residues. Germline V CDR1 and CDR2: LNHDA, SQIVND (reference sequence). The J segment lost 9 bases and the V segment lost 4 bases, leaving 9 bases of the junction unmatched. The complete variable domain, with remaining parts taken from reference TRBV19 and TRBJ2-1, reads DGGITQSPKYLFRKEGQNVTLSCEQNLNHDAMYWYRQDPGQGLRLIYYSQIVNDFQKGDIAEGYSVSREKKESFPLTVTSAQKNPTAFYLCASSTPGLALVEQFFGPGTRLTVL.

This clone turned up a few times. The V call is TRBV2, the J call TRBJ2-2; 8 bases map to TRBD1. The CDR3 length is 15 residues. V lost 7 bases, J lost 3 bases, and 7 bases stayed unmatched. The germline CDR1 and CDR2 sequences are SNHLY and FYNNEI. The DNA for the CDR3 is TGTGCCAGCACCGAGGACAGGGCCCACACCGGGGAGCTGTTTTTT. Its translation is CASTEDRAHTGELFF.

The chain uses TRBV7-8 and TRBJ1-1; D call uncertain. The V gene lost 5 bases and the J gene lost 7 bases, with 14 bases spanning the gap. The CDR3 runs 13 residues. Germline lookup yields CDR1 SGHVS and CDR2 FQNEAQ. DNA for the CDR3: TGTGCCAGCAGCAGGCACAGAGACCGTGAAGCTTTCTTT. It encodes CASSRHRDREAFF.

The chain uses TRBV7-2 and TRBJ2-7; D perhaps matches TRBD1 (6 bases). CDR3 length: 12 amino acids. Germline assignment: CDR1 SGHTA and CDR2 FQGNSA. Trimming took off 4 bases at V and 3 bases at J, with 7 bases between the two ends. The DNA for the CDR3 is TGTGCCAGCAGCTCGACAGGCTACGAGCAGTACTTC. Residues: CASSSTGYEQYF.

The gene calls are TRBV2 and TRBJ1-4; 11 bases are a match to TRBD1. The germline gives CDR1 SNHLY, CDR2 FYNNEI. The CDR3 loop spans 14 amino acids. The J segment lost 8 bases and the V segment lost 6 bases, leaving 5 bases of the junction unmatched. The CDR3 bases are TGTGCCAGCAGCGCGGGACAGGGGGACGAAAAACTGTTTTTT. This sequence encodes CASSAGQGDEKLFF.

This clone was detected ten times or more. The chain links TRBV18 to TRBJ2-7; TRBD2 matches at 8 bases. V lost 3 bases to trimming and J lost 10 bases; unmatched junction nucleotides: 8. The CDR3 runs to 13 residues. Germline CDR1 KGHSH, CDR2 LQKENI. CDR3 sequence reads: CASSPSGTSDQYV. The CDR3 region has the DNA TGTGCCAGCTCACCGTCCGGGACTAGTGATCAGTACGTC.

V gene TRBV5-1 combines with J gene TRBJ2-5; D remains ambiguous. This CDR3 comprises 15 residues. Germline V gene lookup returns CDR1 SGHRS and CDR2 YFSETQ. V was trimmed by 1 base and J by 2 bases, leaving 12 bases between them. The CDR3, as DNA: TGCGCCAGCAGCTTGTCCGGCGGTGCTCAAGAGACCCAGTACTTC. Its translation is CASSLSGGAQETQYF.

The chain couples TRBV15 to TRBJ1-4; weak D call: TRBD1 (6 bases). Germline CDR1 reads LNHNV; CDR2 reads YYDKDF (reference sequence). The CDR3 length is 15 residues. The V and J ends lost 4 bases and 10 bases respectively, with 19 bases between them. CDR3 sequence (DNA): TGTGCCACCAGCAACCCTCTCAGGGGTTTTGGAAAACTGTTTTTT. Amino acid sequence: CATSNPLRGFGKLFF.

This clone was seen more than once but under ten times. This chain joins TRBV11-3 and TRBJ1-2; the D gene is possibly TRBD1 (6 bases). The CDR3 has 13 residues. CDR1 and CDR2 (germline): SGHNT, YENEEA. Deletions cut 6 bases from V and 4 bases from J, with 12 bases between. The DNA of the CDR3 is TGTGCCAGCAGTCGCCAGGGGAGCTATGGCTACACCTTC. Protein: CASSRQGSYGYTF.

The V gene is TRBV7-8, the J gene TRBJ2-6, with a weak D call TRBD2 (6 bases). Germline CDR1 is SGHVS and CDR2 is FQNEAQ. The CDR3 contains 16 residues. The V gene lost 5 bases and the J gene lost 4 bases, with 15 bases spanning the gap. The CDR3 region has the DNA TGTGCCAGCAGCCAAAAAGGAGGGTCGGGGGCCAACGTCCTGACTTTC. This codes for CASSQKGGSGANVLTF.